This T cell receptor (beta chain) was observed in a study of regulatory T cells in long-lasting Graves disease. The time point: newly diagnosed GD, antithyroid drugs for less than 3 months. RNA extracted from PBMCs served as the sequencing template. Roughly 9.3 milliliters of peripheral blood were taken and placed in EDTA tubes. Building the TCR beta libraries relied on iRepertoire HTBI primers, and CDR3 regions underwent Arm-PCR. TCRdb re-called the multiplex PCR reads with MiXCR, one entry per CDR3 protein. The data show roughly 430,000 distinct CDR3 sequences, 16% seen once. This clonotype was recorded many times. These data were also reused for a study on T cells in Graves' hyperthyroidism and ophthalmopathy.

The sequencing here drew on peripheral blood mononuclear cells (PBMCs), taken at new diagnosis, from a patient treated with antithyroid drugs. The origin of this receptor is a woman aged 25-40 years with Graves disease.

The CDR3 DNA follows: TGTGCCAGCAGCCGTACAGGGACCCTTAACTATGGCTACACCTTC. This sequence encodes CASSRTGTLNYGYTF. The chain carries TRBV11-2 and TRBJ1-2; D might be TRBD1 (6 bases). The CDR3 has 15 amino acids. V gave up 5 bases and J gave up 1 base, with 14 bases separating them. From germline, CDR1 is SGHAT and CDR2 FQNNGV.